Listed here are 5 T cell receptor beta chains from one sample, sequenced in a study of T-cell reconstitution after alpha-beta-depleted transplantation in children. The TCRbeta library was prepared with unique molecular identifiers. TCRdb reprocessed the PCR reads via MiXCR and lists one record per CDR3 protein. The table lists hundreds of thousands of distinct CDR3 sequences, roughly 8.2% of them singletons. Their cognate antigens are unknown. Study findings and constraints: Newly made T cells mostly supplied T-cell counts and diversity one year after transplant.

The sample in question was peripheral blood, obtained 360 days after TCRalphabeta/CD19-depleted stem cell transplant. The source of these receptors is a female patient younger than 10 who had a stem cell transplant for Fanconi anemia, so the T cells may come from the graft donor.

This clonotype was seen ten or more times. The rearrangement joins TRBV20-1 to TRBJ2-1; weak D call: TRBD2 (5 bases). Germline V gives CDR1 DFQATT, CDR2 SNEGSKA (reference sequence). Trimming took off 0 bases at V and 8 bases at J, with 8 bases between the two ends. This CDR3 contains 12 residues. The DNA of the CDR3 is TGCAGTGCTAGAGATCGGCGGGATGAGCAGTTCTTC. This gives the protein CSARDRRDEQFF.

This clonotype was picked up a small number of times. V and J are TRBV6-1 and TRBJ1-2, with TRBD1 matching over 9 bases. The CDR3 is 14 residues long. The V and J ends lost 5 bases and 5 bases, in that order; junction bases with no gene match: 6. Germline V gene sequence: CDR1 MNHNS, CDR2 SASEGT. The CDR3 DNA reads as TGTGCCAGCAGTACCCGGACAGGGGAGTATGGCTACACCTTC. Its protein product is CASSTRTGEYGYTF.

At least ten counts were recorded for this clonotype. V gene TRBV4-3 combines with J gene TRBJ2-2; D gene ambiguous. Germline V CDR1 and CDR2: LGHNA, YSLEER. This CDR3 has 13 residues. Trimming took 1 base from V and 6 from J, leaving 6 bases between them. Here the CDR3 reads CASSQGVPGELFF. The CDR3 DNA is TGCGCCAGCAGCCAAGGGGTACCCGGGGAGCTGTTTTTT.

This chain joins TRBV10-3 and TRBJ1-2; 8 bases fit TRBD1. Per germline, CDR1 ENHRY and CDR2 SYGVKD. V lost 4 bases, J lost 8 bases, and 9 bases stayed unmatched. The CDR3 sequence is 14 residues long. Here the CDR3 reads CAISGLDRAGGYTF. The DNA of the CDR3 is TGTGCCATCAGTGGCCTGGACAGGGCTGGCGGCTACACCTTC.

This chain links TRBV27 with TRBJ1-2; tentative D call: TRBD1 (6 bases). Germline CDR1 MNHEY, CDR2 SMNVEV (reference sequence). The CDR3 has 14 residues. V lost 2 bases to trimming and J lost 4 bases, with 11 bases between them. CDR3 sequence: CASSLGGRGYGYTF. The CDR3, as DNA: TGTGCCAGCAGTTTAGGGGGCAGGGGCTATGGCTACACCTTC.